A selection of T cell receptor beta chains follows, all from one sample in a study of cytomegalovirus exposure and HLA in healthy donors. Assay: immunoSEQ multiplex PCR; the TCRdb copy retains only in-frame clones and omits some. The table includes about 160,000 clones, 89% detected once. Sequenced material: PBMCs. The receptors derive from a man aged 18 to 29 in good health and CMV-seropositive. CDR3s include the opening cysteine and the closing phenylalanine or tryptophan. A D gene is named only where the DNA matches it firmly. The size of a clone is reported for some rows only, either as once, few or many, or as a class for expanded clones.

clone_size	v_call	d_call	j_call	cdr3_nt	cdr3_aa
-	TRBV5-6	-	TRBJ1-2	TGTGCCAGCAGCGCCCGGGACTATGGCTACACCTTC	CASSARDYGYTF
-	TRBV29-1	-	TRBJ1-1	TGCAGCGTTGAGACAGGTTCGAACACTGAAGCTTTCTTT	CSVETGSNTEAFF
-	TRBV6-1	-	TRBJ1-2	TGTGCCAGCAGTGAAGGGACAACTACTAACTATGGCTACACCTTC	CASSEGTTTNYGYTF
-	TRBV11-3	TRBD1	TRBJ2-7	TGTGCCAGCAGCTTTACGATACAGGGGGTGGGCGAGCAGTACTTC	CASSFTIQGVGEQYF
-	TRBV28	-	TRBJ1-1	TGTGCCAGCAGTGCCCCGGGACACCCTGGAACTGAAGCTTTCTTT	CASSAPGHPGTEAFF
-	TRBV5-6	-	TRBJ1-5	TGTGCCAGCAGCTTGGACAGGTTGGGTGATCAGCCCCAGCATTTT	CASSLDRLGDQPQHF
-	TRBV6-5	-	TRBJ1-1	TGTGCCAGCAGTTACACCCAGGAGGTGTCTGAAGCTTTCTTT	CASSYTQEVSEAFF
-	TRBV2	-	TRBJ2-3	TGTGCCAGCCAACTCATGACAGGCGGCACAGATACGCAGTATTTT	CASQLMTGGTDTQYF
-	TRBV5-1	TRBD2	TRBJ2-1	TGCGCCAGCAGCTTGCGGGAGGACTTGTCCTACAATGAGCAGTTCTTC	CASSLREDLSYNEQFF
-	TRBV4-2	TRBD1	TRBJ1-2	TGTGCCAGCAGCCAACGACAGGGGGCCAGAGGCTACACCTTC	CASSQRQGARGYTF
-	TRBV18	-	TRBJ1-1	TGTGCCAGCTCACCACTTCCCGAGGGCGGAGGCACTGAAGCTTTCTTT	CASSPLPEGGGTEAFF
-	TRBV7-3	-	TRBJ2-3	TGTGCCAGCAGCCCTGGGACAAGTCCTCGCACAGATACGCAGTATTTT	CASSPGTSPRTDTQYF
-	TRBV12-2	-	TRBJ2-1	TGTGCAAGTCGCTTCTCGGGAGGGCCCTCCTCCTACAATGAGCAGTTCTTC	CASRFSGGPSSYNEQFF
-	TRBV5-1	-	TRBJ2-7	TGCGCCAGCAGCCCCGTCCCGGGGGTCGAGCAGTACTTC	CASSPVPGVEQYF
-	TRBV11-3	-	TRBJ2-6	TGTGCCAGCAGCAGGGGGTTTGGGGCCAACGTCCTGACTTTC	CASSRGFGANVLTF
-	TRBV6-1	-	TRBJ1-3	TGTGCCACCGTAGAAAACACCATATATTTT	CATVENTIYF
-	TRBV28	TRBD2	TRBJ2-5	TGTGCCAGCAGTAAATCTAGCGGGAGTTTCGGGGAGACCCAGTACTTC	CASSKSSGSFGETQYF
-	TRBV6-5	-	TRBJ1-1	TGTGCCAGCACCCAAACAGGGAGGGAATTGAAAGCTTTCTTT	CASTQTGRELKAFF
-	TRBV30	TRBD1	TRBJ2-3	TGTGCCTGGAGTGCCACAGGGGGCTTGACAGATACGCAGTATTTT	CAWSATGGLTDTQYF
-	TRBV11-3	-	TRBJ1-1	TGTGCCAGCAGTTGGGGCCGGAACACTGAAGCTTTCTTT	CASSWGRNTEAFF
few	TRBV18	TRBD2	TRBJ2-7	TGTGCCAGCTCACTCCCCGGGCGGGGGTCCTACGAGCAGTACTTC	CASSLPGRGSYEQYF
-	TRBV19	-	TRBJ2-1	TGTGCCAGTAGTAGAGTGTCCTACAATGAGCAGTTCTTC	CASSRVSYNEQFF
-	TRBV2	-	TRBJ2-5	TGTGCCAGCAGTCCCGAGCGAGGCAGGGAAGAGACCCAGTACTTC	CASSPERGREETQYF
-	TRBV29-1	-	TRBJ1-1	TGCAGCGTTGACAGGACTGCGAACACTGAAGCTTTCTTT	CSVDRTANTEAFF
-	TRBV5-1	TRBD1	TRBJ2-7	TGCGCCAGCAAAAACAGGGGGCAAGCCTACGAGCAGTACTTC	CASKNRGQAYEQYF
-	TRBV11-2	-	TRBJ1-5	TGTGCCAGCAGCCCCCCAAATCAGCCCCAGCATTTT	CASSPPNQPQHF
once	TRBV13	-	TRBJ2-1	TGTGCCAGCAGCGTTCGGGAGCTATCCTACAATGAGCAGTTCTTC	CASSVRELSYNEQFF
-	TRBV5-6	-	TRBJ1-3	TGTGCCAGCAGCTTGACACAGGGTGGAAACACCATATATTTT	CASSLTQGGNTIYF
-	TRBV7-9	TRBD2	TRBJ2-1	TGTGCCAGCAGAACGGGAGGGAGGGATGAGCAGTTCTTC	CASRTGGRDEQFF
-	TRBV15	-	TRBJ2-4	TGTGCCACCAGTTACTTAAACATTCAGTACTTC	CATSYLNIQYF
-	TRBV11-2	-	TRBJ1-1	TGTGCCAGCAGCTTAGTGTCGAGGAACACTGAAGCTTTCTTT	CASSLVSRNTEAFF
-	TRBV27	-	TRBJ1-1	TGTGCCAGCAGTGCTCGGGAGTATGGAACTGAAGCTTTCTTT	CASSAREYGTEAFF
-	TRBV7-9	-	TRBJ2-1	TGTGCCAGCAGCGTTGAAGGGGGCTCCTACAATGAGCAGTTCTTC	CASSVEGGSYNEQFF
-	TRBV6-4	-	TRBJ2-4	TGTGCCAGCAGTCGAAACAGGAACATTCAGTACTTC	CASSRNRNIQYF
-	TRBV10-3	TRBD2	TRBJ2-5	TGTGCCATCAGTGTAGCGGGAGGAGAGACCCAGTACTTC	CAISVAGGETQYF
-	TRBV5-4	TRBD2	TRBJ2-7	TGTGCCAGCAGCAGCGGGACTTTAAGCTCCTACGAGCAGTACTTC	CASSSGTLSSYEQYF
-	TRBV2	TRBD2	TRBJ2-3	TGTGCCAGCAGTGAGAGGGGGACTAGAAGCACAGATACGCAGTATTTT	CASSERGTRSTDTQYF
few	TRBV6-1	TRBD2	TRBJ2-7	TGTGCCAGCAATCTGGAGGGACTAGAAAAGGGCGAGCAGTACTTC	CASNLEGLEKGEQYF
once	TRBV28	TRBD1	TRBJ2-7	TGTGCCAGCAGTCCTAGACAGGGGATCTACGAGCAGTACTTC	CASSPRQGIYEQYF
-	TRBV6-1	-	TRBJ1-2	TGTGCCAGCAGTGAACGCATGACAGCCTATGGCTACACCTTC	CASSERMTAYGYTF
-	TRBV5-1	-	TRBJ2-5	TGCGCCAGCAGCTTGGGGGCAGGGCCCCAAGAGACCCAGTACTTC	CASSLGAGPQETQYF
-	TRBV19	TRBD1	TRBJ1-1	TGTGCCAGTATGGCCGGGACAGGAGGCTATAGTGAAGCTTTCTTT	CASMAGTGGYSEAFF
-	TRBV11-2	-	TRBJ2-5	TGTGCCAGCAGCCCCAACAGGGAATACCAAGAGACCCAGTACTTC	CASSPNREYQETQYF
-	TRBV5-6	TRBD1	TRBJ2-7	TGTGCCAGCAGCTGGGGACAGGGCTACGAGCAGTACTTC	CASSWGQGYEQYF
-	TRBV28	-	TRBJ1-1	TGTGCCAGCAGTCCCCGCACTGAAGCTTTCTTT	CASSPRTEAFF
-	TRBV27	-	TRBJ2-7	TGTGCCAGCAGTTTAAAAGGGGGTACAAACGAGCAGTACTTC	CASSLKGGTNEQYF
-	TRBV10-3	TRBD2	TRBJ2-3	TGTGCCATCAAGCCGGGACTAGGGACAGATACGCAGTATTTT	CAIKPGLGTDTQYF
-	TRBV7-9	TRBD2	TRBJ2-3	TGTGCCAGCAGCTTAACTAGCGGGGGCACAGATACGCAGTATTTT	CASSLTSGGTDTQYF
-	TRBV27	TRBD2	TRBJ2-7	TGTGCCAGCAGTTTTCTAGCGGGAGGCTCCTACGAGCAGTACTTC	CASSFLAGGSYEQYF
-	TRBV5-4	TRBD2	TRBJ2-2	TGTGCCAGCAGCTTGAAGGCGCTAGCGGGAGGGAACACCGGGGAGCTGTTTTTT	CASSLKALAGGNTGELFF
-	TRBV5-1	TRBD2	TRBJ2-1	TGCGCCAGCAGCTTGTGGGGCGGGAGGTTCGGCAATGAGCAGTTCTTC	CASSLWGGRFGNEQFF
-	TRBV28	TRBD1	TRBJ1-4	TGTGCCAGCAGTTTATCCCACAGGGGGCTGAATGAAAAACTGTTTTTT	CASSLSHRGLNEKLFF
-	TRBV19	-	TRBJ1-1	TGTGCCAGTAGTATAGATCCACTTACTGAAGCTTTCTTT	CASSIDPLTEAFF
-	TRBV9	TRBD2	TRBJ2-1	TGTGCCAGCAGCGTAGGGGGCGGGAGGGCCTTTTACAATGAGCAGTTCTTC	CASSVGGGRAFYNEQFF
-	TRBV7-8	-	TRBJ1-5	TGTGCCAGCAGCTCTTACAGGGACCCTAGCAATCAGCCCCAGCATTTT	CASSSYRDPSNQPQHF